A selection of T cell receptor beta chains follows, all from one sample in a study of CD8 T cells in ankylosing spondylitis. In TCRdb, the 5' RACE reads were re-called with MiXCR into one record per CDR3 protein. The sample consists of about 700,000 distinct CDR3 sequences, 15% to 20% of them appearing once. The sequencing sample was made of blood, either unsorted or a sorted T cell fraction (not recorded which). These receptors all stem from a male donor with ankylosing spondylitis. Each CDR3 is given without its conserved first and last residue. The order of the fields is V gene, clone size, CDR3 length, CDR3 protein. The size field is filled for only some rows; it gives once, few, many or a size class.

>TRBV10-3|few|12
AISESDRGQPQH
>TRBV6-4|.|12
ASSAQGIHNEQF
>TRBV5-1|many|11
ASSLRLGGEQF
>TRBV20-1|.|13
SARPGGGYDQPQH
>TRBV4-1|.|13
ASSHVDRGGYGYT
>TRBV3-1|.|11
ASTPTDAYEQY
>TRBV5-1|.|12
ASSPEVVVRETF
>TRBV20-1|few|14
SARDQDPRAYNEQF
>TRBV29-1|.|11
SAQTGNSYEQY
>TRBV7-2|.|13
ASSLDRLSSYEQY
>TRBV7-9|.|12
ASSLAGGRAEQY
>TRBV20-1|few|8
SEGDETQY
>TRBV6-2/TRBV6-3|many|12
ASGVSELYNEQF
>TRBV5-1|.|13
ASSFRTDNTDTQY
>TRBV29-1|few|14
SVGGTVHSSYNEQF
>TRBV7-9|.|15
ASSLVTHSGDAYEQY
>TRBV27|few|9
ASSLMGEAF
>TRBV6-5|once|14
ASSYSRSSGANVLT
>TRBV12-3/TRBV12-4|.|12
ASSERGVTDTQY
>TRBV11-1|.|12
ASSLEQAFNEQF
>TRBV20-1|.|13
SAKLAGVSTGELF
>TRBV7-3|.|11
ASSVTGWETQY
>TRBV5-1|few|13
ASSLEGGSLREQF
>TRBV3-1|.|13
ASSQGQGPPYEQY
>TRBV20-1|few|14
SARDRPGVLSETQY
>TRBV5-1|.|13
ASSIHGTAKETQY
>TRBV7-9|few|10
ASSSPGQPQH
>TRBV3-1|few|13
ASSLWDTRGTEAF
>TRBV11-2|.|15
ASSLRGGGWGDTEAF
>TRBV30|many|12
AWSVTGGTDTQY